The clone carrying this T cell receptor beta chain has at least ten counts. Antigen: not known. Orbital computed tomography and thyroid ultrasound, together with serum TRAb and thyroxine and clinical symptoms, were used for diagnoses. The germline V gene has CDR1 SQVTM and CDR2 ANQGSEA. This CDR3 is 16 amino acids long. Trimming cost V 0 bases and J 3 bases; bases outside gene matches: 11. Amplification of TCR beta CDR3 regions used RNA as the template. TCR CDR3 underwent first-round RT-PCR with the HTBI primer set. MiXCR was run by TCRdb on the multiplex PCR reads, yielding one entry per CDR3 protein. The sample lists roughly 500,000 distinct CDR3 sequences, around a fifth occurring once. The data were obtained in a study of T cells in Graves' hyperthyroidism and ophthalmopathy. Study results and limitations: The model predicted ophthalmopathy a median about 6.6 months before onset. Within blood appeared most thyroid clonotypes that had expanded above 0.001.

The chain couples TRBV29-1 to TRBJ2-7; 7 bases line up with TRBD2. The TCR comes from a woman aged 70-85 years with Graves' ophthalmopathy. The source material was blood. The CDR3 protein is CSVEDRGGGRLYEQYF. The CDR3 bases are TGCAGCGTTGAAGATAGAGGAGGCGGGAGACTCTACGAGCAGTACTTC.